One and the same sample provided the 4 T cell receptor beta chains below, sequenced in a study of glioma-infiltrating T cells after dendritic cell vaccination. The repertoire was sequenced with immunoSEQ multiplex PCR; TCRdb's copy has only in-frame clones and lacks some. The sample yields 95,000 to 110,000 clones, about four fifths seen once. This sample comprised blood, obtained before dendritic cell vaccination. These receptors were obtained from a human donor with glioblastoma.

The CDR3 reads CASSLATPGGEQYF. The CDR3, as DNA: TGCGCCAGCAGCTTGGCCACCCCCGGGGGAGAGCAGTACTTC. This chain links TRBV5-1 with TRBJ2-7, with D perhaps matching TRBD2 (6 bases). The CDR3 has 14 residues. V was pared by 0 bases and J by 7 bases, with 14 bases between. Germline CDR1 SGHRS, CDR2 YFSETQ.

The gene calls are TRBV7-9 and TRBJ1-1; possible D gene TRBD1, 5 bases. The CDR3 has 13 amino acids. V lost 2 bases to trimming and J lost 2 bases, with 6 bases between them. The germline CDR1 and CDR2 sequences are SEHNR and FQNEAQ (reference sequence). The CDR3 DNA reads as TGTGCCAGCAGCTTAAGGACAAACACTGAAGCTTTCTTT. Residues: CASSLRTNTEAFF.

The CDR3 reads CASSLSSNPETQYF. The CDR3 DNA follows: TGTGCCAGCAGTTTATCGTCAAATCCAGAGACCCAGTACTTC. This chain connects TRBV27 to TRBJ2-5; D is unclear. The CDR3 has 14 amino acids. In germline, CDR1 is MNHEY, CDR2 SMNVEV (reference sequence). V lost 0 bases to trimming and J lost 4 bases, with 9 bases between them.

J is TRBJ2-1 and V is TRBV10-2; maybe TRBD2 (5 bases). CDR1 and CDR2 (germline): WSHSY, SAAADI. This CDR3 region has 18 residues. V was trimmed by 5 bases and J by 0 bases, leaving 20 bases between them. CDR3 sequence (DNA): TGCGCCAGCAGTTTAATCGGGGTCAGCACAAGCTCCTACAATGAGCAGTTCTTC. This encodes CASSLIGVSTSSYNEQFF.